The table lists the clone carrying this T cell receptor (beta chain) with many counts. Its antigen remains unidentified. This specimen comes from a study of early T cells in non-severe SARS-CoV-2 infection. General study points: Sequences matched to VDJdb favored anti-spike CD8 responses, while private and CD4 specificities were missed.

In TCRdb, the 5' RACE reads were re-called with MiXCR into one record per CDR3 protein. The repertoire consists of about 100,000 distinct CDR3 sequences, with around 10% occurring once and the leading ten covering 3% to 3.5%. CDR3 length: 16 residues. Losses at the gene ends were 6 bases for V and 2 bases for J; bases not matched to a gene: 9. Germline CDR1 is MGHRA and CDR2 is YSYEKL. The sequence derives from an adult who was a healthcare worker with PCR-confirmed SARS-CoV-2 infection or an uninfected control (not recorded which). This sequence joins TRBV4-1 and TRBJ1-5; TRBD1 matches at 8 bases. The specimen was whole blood. Written as DNA, the CDR3 is TGCGCCAGCAGGATCTCGGACAGGGTCGGCAATCAGCCCCAGCATTTT. Its protein is CASRISDRVGNQPQHF.